The entry that follows covers one T cell receptor (beta chain) sequence. The data derive from a study of cytomegalovirus exposure and HLA in healthy donors. At the level of the study: Approximately 170 million T cells yielded roughly 120 million unique TCR beta sequences in earlier analysis. An early data release held 80 million or so unique TCRs from HLA-typed donors.

The CDR3 consists of 16 residues. In germline, CDR1 is SGHAT, CDR2 FQNNGV. V was pared by 1 base and J by 4 bases, with 14 bases between. 60 Vbeta and 13 Jbeta primers were used in PCR. Libraries were prepared by immunoSEQ multiplex PCR; TCRdb keeps only in-frame clonotypes and omits some of them. Here the sample spans about 160,000 clones, around 75% being singletons. Sequencing was carried out using PBMCs. The V gene is TRBV11-2, the J gene TRBJ1-3; a weak D match, TRBD1 (6 bases). The receptor was derived from a woman between 50 and 59 years old in good health and CMV-seropositive. The CDR3, as DNA: TGTGCCAGCAGCTTAGTGCTAGGGGGAGCAGGAAACACCATATATTTT. It is translated as CASSLVLGGAGNTIYF.